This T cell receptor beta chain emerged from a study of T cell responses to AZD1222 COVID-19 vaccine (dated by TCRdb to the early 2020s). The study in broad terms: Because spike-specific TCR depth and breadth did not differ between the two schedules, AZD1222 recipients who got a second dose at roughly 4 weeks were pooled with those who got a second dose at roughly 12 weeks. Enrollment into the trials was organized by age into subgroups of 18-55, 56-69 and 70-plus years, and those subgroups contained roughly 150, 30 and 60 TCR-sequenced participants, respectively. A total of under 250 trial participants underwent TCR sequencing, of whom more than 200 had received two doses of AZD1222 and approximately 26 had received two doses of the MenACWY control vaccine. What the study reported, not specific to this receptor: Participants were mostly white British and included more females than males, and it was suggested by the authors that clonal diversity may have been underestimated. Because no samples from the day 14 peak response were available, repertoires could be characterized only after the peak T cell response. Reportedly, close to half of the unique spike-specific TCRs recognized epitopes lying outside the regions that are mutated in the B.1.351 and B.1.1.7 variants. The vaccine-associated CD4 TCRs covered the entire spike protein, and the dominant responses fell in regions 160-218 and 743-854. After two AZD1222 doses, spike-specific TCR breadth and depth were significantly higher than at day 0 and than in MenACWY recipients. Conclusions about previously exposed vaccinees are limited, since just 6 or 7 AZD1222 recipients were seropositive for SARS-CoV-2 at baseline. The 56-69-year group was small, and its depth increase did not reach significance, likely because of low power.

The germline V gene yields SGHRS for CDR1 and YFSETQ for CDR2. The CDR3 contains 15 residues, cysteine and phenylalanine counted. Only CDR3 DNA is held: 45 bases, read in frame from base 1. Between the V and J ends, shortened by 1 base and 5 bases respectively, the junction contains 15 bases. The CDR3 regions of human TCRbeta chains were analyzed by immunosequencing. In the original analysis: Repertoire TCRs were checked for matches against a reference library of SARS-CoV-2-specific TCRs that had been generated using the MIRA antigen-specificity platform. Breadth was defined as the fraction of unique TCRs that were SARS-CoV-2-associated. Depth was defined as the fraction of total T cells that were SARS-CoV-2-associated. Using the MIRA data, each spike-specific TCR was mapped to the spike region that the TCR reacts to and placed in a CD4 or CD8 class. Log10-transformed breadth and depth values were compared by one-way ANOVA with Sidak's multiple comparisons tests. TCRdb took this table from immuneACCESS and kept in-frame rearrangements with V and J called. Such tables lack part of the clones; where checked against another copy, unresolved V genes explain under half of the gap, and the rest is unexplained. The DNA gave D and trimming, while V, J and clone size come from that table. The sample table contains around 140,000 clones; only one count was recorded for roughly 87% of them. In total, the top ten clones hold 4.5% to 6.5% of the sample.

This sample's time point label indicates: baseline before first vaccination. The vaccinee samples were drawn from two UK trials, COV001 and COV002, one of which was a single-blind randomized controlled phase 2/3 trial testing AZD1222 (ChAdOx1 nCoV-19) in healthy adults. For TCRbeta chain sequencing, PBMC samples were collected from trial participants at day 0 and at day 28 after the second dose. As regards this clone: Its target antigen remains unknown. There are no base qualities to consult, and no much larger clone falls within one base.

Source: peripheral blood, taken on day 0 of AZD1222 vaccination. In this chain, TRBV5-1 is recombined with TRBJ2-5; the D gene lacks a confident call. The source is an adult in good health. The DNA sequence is TGCGCCAGCAGCTTGAGTTCTTGGGCTCCGGAGACCCAGTACTTC. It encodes CASSLSSWAPETQYF.